This T cell receptor (beta chain) was sequenced during a study of cytomegalovirus exposure and HLA in healthy donors. PCR employed 60 Vbeta and 13 Jbeta primers. Here immunoSEQ multiplex PCR was the method, and the copy in TCRdb shows in-frame clones only, minus some. The sample lists under 130,000 clones, roughly 69% occurring once. Germline V CDR1 and CDR2: KGHSH, LQKENI. This CDR3 comprises 17 residues. V was pared by 4 bases and J by 1 base, with 12 bases of the junction left unmatched. Details on this clone: No antigen is known for it.

General study points: Association with HLA alleles at 0.05 false discovery rate was found for 16,951 TCR beta sequences in a later analysis.

The sequencing input was PBMCs. J is TRBJ1-1 and V is TRBV18, with 7 bases that match TRBD1. The sequence derives from a man between 50 and 59 years old in good health and CMV-seropositive. CDR3 loop: CASSRLGAGGANTEAFF. The CDR3 region has the DNA TGTGCCAGCTCACGTCTCGGGGCAGGGGGAGCGAACACTGAAGCTTTCTTT.